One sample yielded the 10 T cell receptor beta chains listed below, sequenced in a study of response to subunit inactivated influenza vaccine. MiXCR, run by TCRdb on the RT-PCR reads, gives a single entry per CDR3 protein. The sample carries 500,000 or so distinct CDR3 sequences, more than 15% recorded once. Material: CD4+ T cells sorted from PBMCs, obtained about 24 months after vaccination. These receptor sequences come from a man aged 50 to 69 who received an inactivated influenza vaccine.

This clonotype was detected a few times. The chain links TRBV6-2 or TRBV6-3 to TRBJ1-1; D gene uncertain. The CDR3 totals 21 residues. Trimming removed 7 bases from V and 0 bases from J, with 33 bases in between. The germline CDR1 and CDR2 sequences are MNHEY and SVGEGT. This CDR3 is CASTAGWSRPLPPLMNTEAFF. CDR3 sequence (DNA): TGTGCCAGCACCGCGGGTTGGTCCAGGCCCCTTCCACCCCTAATGAACACTGAAGCTTTCTTT.

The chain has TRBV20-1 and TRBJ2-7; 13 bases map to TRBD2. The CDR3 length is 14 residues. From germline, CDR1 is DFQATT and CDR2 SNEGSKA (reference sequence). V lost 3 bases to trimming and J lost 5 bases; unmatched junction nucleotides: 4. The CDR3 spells CSASGLAGANEQYF. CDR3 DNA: TGCAGTGCTAGTGGACTAGCGGGAGCGAACGAGCAGTACTTC.

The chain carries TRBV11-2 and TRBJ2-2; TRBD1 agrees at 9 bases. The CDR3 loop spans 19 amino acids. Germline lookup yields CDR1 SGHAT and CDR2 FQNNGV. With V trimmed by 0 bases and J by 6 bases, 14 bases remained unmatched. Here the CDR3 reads CASSLEGQGRGFIAGELFF. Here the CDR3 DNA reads TGTGCCAGCAGCTTAGAGGGACAGGGTCGAGGCTTTATTGCCGGGGAGCTGTTTTTT.

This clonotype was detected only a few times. Written as DNA, the CDR3 is TGCGCCAGCAGCCAGGCGTGGGGGGTCTTGGTAGATACGCAGTATTTT. As protein: CASSQAWGVLVDTQYF. The chain links TRBV4-3 to TRBJ2-3, with a tentative D call TRBD2 (6 bases). Germline CDR1 reads LGHNA; CDR2 reads YSLEER. V lost 3 bases, J lost 5 bases, and 18 bases lay in between. The CDR3 loop spans 16 amino acids.

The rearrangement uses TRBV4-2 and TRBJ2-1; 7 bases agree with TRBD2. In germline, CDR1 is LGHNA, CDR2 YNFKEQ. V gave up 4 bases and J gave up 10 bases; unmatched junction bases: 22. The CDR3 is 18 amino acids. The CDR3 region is CASSPKDQLAGGLREQFF. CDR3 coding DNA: TGTGCCAGCAGCCCGAAGGACCAATTAGCGGGTGGTCTTAGGGAGCAGTTCTTC.

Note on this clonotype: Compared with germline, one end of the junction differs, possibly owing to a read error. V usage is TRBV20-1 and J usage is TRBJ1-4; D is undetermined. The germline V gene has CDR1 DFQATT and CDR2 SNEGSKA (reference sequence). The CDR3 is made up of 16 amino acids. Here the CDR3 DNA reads TGCAGTGCTCGAGATTTAATTTACCTGACTCCGGAAAAACTGTTTTTT. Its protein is CSARDLIYLTPEKLFF.

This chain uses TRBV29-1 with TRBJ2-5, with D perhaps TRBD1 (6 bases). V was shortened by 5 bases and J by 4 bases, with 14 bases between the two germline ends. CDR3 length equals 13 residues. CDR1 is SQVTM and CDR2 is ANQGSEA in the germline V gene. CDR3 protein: CSVLDRLGETQYF. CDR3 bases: TGCAGCGTTCTGGACAGATTGGGAGAGACCCAGTACTTC.

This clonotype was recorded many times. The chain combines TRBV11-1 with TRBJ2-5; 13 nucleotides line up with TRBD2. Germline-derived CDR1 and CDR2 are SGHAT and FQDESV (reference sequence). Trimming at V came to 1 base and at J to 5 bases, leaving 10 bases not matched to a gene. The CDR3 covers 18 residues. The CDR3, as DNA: TGTGCCAGCAGCTTAGAATTAGGACTAGCGGGAGAGCTGGAGACCCAGTACTTC. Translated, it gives CASSLELGLAGELETQYF.

The CDR3 DNA reads TGTGCCACCAGTGATTTGAGGACTAGCGGGAGGGTTGAGCAGTTCTTC. Translated: CATSDLRTSGRVEQFF. The chain is built from TRBV24-1 and TRBJ2-1, with 15 nucleotides matching TRBD2. The CDR3 is made up of 16 amino acids. From germline, CDR1 is KGHDR and CDR2 SFDVKD. The trim removed 0 bases at V and 9 bases at J, leaving 2 bases unmatched.

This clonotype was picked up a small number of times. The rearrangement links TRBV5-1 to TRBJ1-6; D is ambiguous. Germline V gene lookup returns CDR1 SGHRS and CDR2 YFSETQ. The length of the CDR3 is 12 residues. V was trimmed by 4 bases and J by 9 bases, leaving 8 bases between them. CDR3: CASSVGASPLHF. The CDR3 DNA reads TGCGCCAGCAGCGTAGGTGCTTCACCCCTCCACTTT.